This TCR beta chain was captured in a study of human T cells and chemical hapten exposure. The CDR3 consists of 16 residues. CDR1 MDHEN and CDR2 SYDVKM come from the germline V gene. Trimming cost V 6 bases and J 6 bases, with 22 bases left between them. Sequencing started from total RNA isolated from unfractionated whole blood. MiXCR was run by TCRdb on the 5' RACE reads, yielding one entry per CDR3 protein. This table holds about 120,000 distinct CDR3 sequences, 15% to 20% found once. This sequence originates from a human donor in good health. This rearrangement joins TRBV28 to TRBJ2-3; no definite D call. The DNA of the CDR3 is TGTGCCAGCAGACCTTACCCCGGGCTAGTCAGCGATACGCAGTATTTT. It encodes CASRPYPGLVSDTQYF.